The rows below give T cell receptor beta chains drawn from one sample of a study of blood T cell repertoires in COVID-19. This table comes from immunoSEQ multiplex PCR, and its TCRdb copy is limited to in-frame clones, with some not included. The sample lists over 350,000 clones; more than 75% were seen once. The sample consisted of PBMCs or T cells enriched from blood (not recorded which). Receptors originate from a woman aged 25 to 45 with acute COVID-19. CDR3s include the opening cysteine and the closing phenylalanine or tryptophan. Fields, in order: J gene, CDR3 length, V gene, CDR3 protein.

TRBJ2-1 18 TRBV14 CASSLQSGTTSSYNEQFF
TRBJ1-1 13 TRBV10-3 CAISVAENTEAFF
TRBJ2-1 14 TRBV27 CASSLTGPRNEQFF
TRBJ1-5 14 TRBV27 CASSTGHSGQPQHF
TRBJ1-1 14 TRBV9 CASSPGGGVTEAFF
TRBJ1-5 14 TRBV5-5 CASSLGRINQPQHF
TRBJ2-7 14 TRBV6-2/TRBV6-3 CASSYWQGAYEQYF
TRBJ2-2 15 TRBV18 CASSPETRSVGELFF
TRBJ2-5 17 TRBV28 CASSFLDVSDRKETQYF
TRBJ2-3 14 TRBV4-1 CASSQVFSTDTQYF
TRBJ1-2 16 TRBV25-1 CASSEGDRGLDYGYTF
TRBJ2-2 15 TRBV6-2/TRBV6-3 CASSRLAGDTGELFF
TRBJ2-1 15 TRBV7-3 CASSPGLGPYNEQFF
TRBJ1-2 15 TRBV27 CASSTRTGPGYGYTF
TRBJ2-7 14 TRBV14 CATSLGGGRNEQYF
TRBJ1-5 14 TRBV18 CASSPGAGSEPQHF
TRBJ2-7 14 TRBV4-3 CASSQAGGSYEQYF
TRBJ2-6 15 TRBV7-9 CAALNAGPGANVLTF
TRBJ1-3 13 TRBV2 CASSRDSGNTIYF
TRBJ1-2 13 TRBV11-2 CASSLGGNYGYTF
TRBJ2-1 15 TRBV3-1/TRBV3-2 CASSVGQGASNEQFF
TRBJ1-3 17 TRBV4-1 CASSQAGGAPSGNTIYF
TRBJ2-7 18 TRBV1 CTSSQDPAGGQLLHEQYF
TRBJ1-4 10 TRBV20-1 CSAGNEKLFF